This T cell receptor (beta chain) was retrieved from a study of CD8+CD57+ T cells in acquired aplastic anemia. Points from the study as a whole: CD8+ Simpson's diversity in patients was not significantly different from that in controls.

Remarks on this clonotype: As yet, its antigen is unknown.

The V gene's germline CDR1 is MGHDK and CDR2 SYGVNS. The trim removed 8 bases at V and 0 bases at J, leaving 10 bases unmatched. This CDR3 spans 17 amino acids. Sequencing was done on patients that had shown CD8+CD57+ cell expansion by flow cytometry. For CDR3 and TCR beta VDJ profiling, genomic DNA was the template used. Each CDR3 protein is one row after TCRdb ran MiXCR on the reads. Of under 500,000 distinct CDR3 sequences in the sample, around a third were seen once. What was sequenced was sorted CD4+, CD8+, or CD8+CD57+ T cells (not recorded which) from PBMCs. The V call is TRBV25-1, the J call TRBJ1-5; 10 bases line up with TRBD1. This TCR was recovered from a human donor with aplastic anemia. CDR3 nucleotides: TGTGCCAGCTCACGGGACAGGGGACCCTGTAGCAATCAGCCCCAGCATTTT. It yields the protein CASSRDRGPCSNQPQHF. The whole variable domain, remainder taken from reference TRBV25-1 and TRBJ1-5, is EADIYQTPRYLVIGTGKKITLECSQTMGHDKMYWYQQDPGMELHLIHYSYGVNSTEKGDLSSESTVSRIRTEHFPLTLESARPSHTSQYLCASSRDRGPCSNQPQHFGDGTRLSIL.